This T cell receptor beta chain originates from a study of graft-versus-host responses after intestinal transplantation. On the study more broadly: Recipients obtained multivisceral, liver-intestinal, or isolated intestinal transplants. Anti-thymocyte globulin induction preceded two to three years of tacrolimus and steroid maintenance in all recipients.

As for this clone: Antigen unknown.

Study-level findings and limits: Some patients had graft-donor T cell macrochimerism. In their allografts, the ratios of graft-versus-host to host-versus-graft T cell clones were high. The marrow of recipients harbored GvH clones, and ileum or blood showed some of them first.

Some clones are missing from TCRdb's copy, which holds only in-frame ones; the method was immunoSEQ multiplex PCR. The data contain 20,000 to 30,000 clones, over 90% of them seen just once; the ten biggest clones take up 2%. CDR3 size: 14 residues. Between the trimmed V and J ends, which lost 6 bases and 3 bases, there was a span of 15 bases. The germline V gene has CDR1 KGHSH and CDR2 LQKENI. The sample consisted of PBMCs, taken about 41 days after intestinal transplant. The chain recombines TRBV18 with TRBJ2-7; D is perhaps TRBD1 (5 bases). This TCR derives from a human patient who received an intestinal transplant, so some T cells may come from the graft donor. CDR3 amino acids: CASSPPQDFYEQYF. As DNA, the CDR3 is TGTGCCAGCTCCCCCCCACAGGATTTCTACGAGCAGTACTTC. Variable domain in full (rest from reference TRBV18 and TRBJ2-7): NAGVMQNPRHLVRRRGQEARLRCSPMKGHSHVYWYRQLPEEGLKFMVYLQKENIIDESGMPKERFSAEFPKEGPSILRIQQVVRGDSAAYFCASSPPQDFYEQYFGPGTRLTVT.